This record looks at one TCR beta chain sequence and its context. Its antigen is currently not known. Base quality data are lacking; no much larger clone is found one base away. The data derive from a study of cytomegalovirus exposure and HLA in healthy donors (dated by TCRdb to between 2016 and 2019). A note on the overall study: An earlier analysis of 587 of the donors reported approximately 280 Gb of sequence data and around 110 million unique TCR beta sequences obtained from about 180 million T cells. Roughly 300 gigabases of sequencing data and around 85 million unique TCR sequences made up an early release that covered approximately 700 HLA-typed donors. The genetic ancestry cluster associated with self-reported Caucasian donors included 80% to 90% of the roughly 400 genotyped donors. The aim of the study was to test whether cataloging public T cell receptors could identify signatures of past pathogen exposure. Using immunosequencing, the study profiled T cell repertoires from around 680 subjects and related those repertoires to cytomegalovirus serostatus. Besides the first cohort of 666 subjects, a separate validation cohort made up of 120 different subjects was used. To predict cytomegalovirus infection status, the study brought together high-throughput TCR immunosequencing, statistical association of individual TCRs with disease status, and machine learning. A later analysis re-analyzed previously published TCR beta repertoires from about 600 donors and added high-resolution HLA genotyping to study TCR occurrence patterns. Rather than using new phenotypic data, the later analysis identified candidate immune exposures from TCR beta sequences and from how often those sequences occurred across donors. To decide whether each TCR beta V gene segment behaved as functional or pseudogenic, an earlier analysis of some 570 of the donors relied on high-throughput TCR beta sequencing. Donor age, sex, ethnicity and CMV serostatus were compiled together with the repertoire data. A later genetic analysis took genome-wide SNP genotypes for about 55% of the roughly 700 donors and used that subset as a discovery cohort. Every discovery cohort repertoire had been produced on one sequencing platform. Both class I and class II loci were covered by HLA typing, at four-digit resolution. The number of donors typed differed by locus, with 629-630 for A, B, C, DRB1 and DQB1, around 520 for DQA1, nearly 610 for DPA1, and over 400 for DPB1. Roughly 5 DR-DQ haplotypes were handled as single units for association and clustering, since linkage in the cohort was strong. Among around 400 genotyped donors of the cohort, an average of roughly 230,000 unique TCR beta nucleotide sequences was sequenced per donor, of which roughly 17% were non-productive. Beyond this particular receptor, the publication reports: Broadly in line with IMGT annotations, most TCR beta V segments showed up in productive rearrangements about 90% or about 30% of the time in an earlier analysis of some 590 of the donors. Assigning TCR associations to individual alleles was difficult when HLA alleles, especially DR and DQ, strongly co-occurred. The presence/absence analyses assumed that sequencing depth was roughly uniform across donors, and that assumption may not be true. An association between a missense DCLRE1C variant and V-gene and J-gene trimming of TCR beta chains was found in a later genetic analysis and replicated in an independent cohort. Most TCR sequences were seen in very few donors, while some public TCRs were found in many individuals. The study gave a list of 150 to 200 TCR beta chains associated with cytomegalovirus. In this cohort, only TCR beta chains were sequenced, and detectable features were limited by the absence of alpha or paired-chain data. The 87-base-pair reads could not distinguish some IMGT-functional V segments, including TRBV6-2 and TRBV6-3, so those segments were excluded. A later analysis found that most CMV-associated TCR beta chains appeared HLA-restricted, with HLA associations seemingly driven largely by CMV exposure. At a false discovery rate of 0.05, a later analysis linked approximately 18,000 TCR beta sequences to specific HLA alleles. In a later genetic analysis, fewer N-insertions in productive TCRs were reported among donors in an Asian-associated ancestry cluster than the roughly 710-donor mean. Correlated functional status among segregating V segments might be attributable to linkage disequilibrium, but an unknown experimental factor could not be ruled out. Compared with equally common non-associated chains, HLA-associated TCR beta chains in a later analysis were more clonally expanded and had lower generation probabilities. CMV serostatus was the only immune exposure information available for the cohort. According to a later analysis, parvovirus B19, influenza, CMV and Epstein-Barr virus appeared linked to several top co-occurrence clusters. Because HLA typing was missing for some donors at each locus, association tests included only the typed subset. A group of highly shared sequence variants was considered likely to be a technical artifact of the sequencing pipeline. Three of the identified cytomegalovirus-associated TCR beta chains were confirmed in vitro to be specific for cytomegalovirus antigens. According to the authors, the approach could potentially be generalized to other disease states and immunological phenotypes. Because counts were too low, about 18 rarely observed V segments, including chromosome 9 orphons, were excluded from the earlier analysis of several hundred of the donors. Cytomegalovirus status was reported to be diagnosed by the classifier with high specificity and sensitivity in both the original and validation cohorts. In a later analysis, the rate of TCR association differed among HLA loci, with DRB1 alleles having the most associated TCRs and HLA-C alleles having the fewest. A further reported finding was that TCR beta sequences accurately predicted the HLA-A and HLA-B alleles for most subjects in the first cohort.

The germline V gene specifies SGDLS as CDR1 and YYNGEE as CDR2. Trimming leaves V shorter by 0 bases and J shorter by 2 bases, with the junction holding 2 bases beyond the gene matches. Its CDR3 holds 15 amino acids, cysteine through phenylalanine. CDR3 DNA only is kept here, 45 bases in frame from base 1. Library preparation employed the immunoSEQ multiplex PCR assay. A mixture of 60 forward primers for TCR Vbeta segments and 13 reverse primers for TCR Jbeta segments was used in the multiplex PCR. The CDR3 region of rearranged TCR beta genes was amplified from genomic DNA with a multiplex PCR assay. The Illumina HiSeq System was used to sequence the amplified TCR beta libraries as 87-base-pair reads. The study's processing was this. A later analysis counted 65 million to 90 million unique TCR beta chains across the 690 or so repertoires, and roughly 10 million of these chains were shared by at least two donors. Raw reads were error-corrected and collapsed into unique sequences with a nearest-neighbor algorithm that merged closely related sequences to remove PCR and sequencing errors. V, D and J gene segments were assigned by aligning CDR3 sequences to IMGT reference sequences. For a sequence to be retained, a match of at least six nucleotides was required to both a V gene segment and a J gene segment. Rearrangements were classified as productive when the CDR3 lacked stop codons and remained in frame with V and J, and all other rearrangements were classified as non-productive. Following IMGT convention, CDR3 was defined as the stretch from the second conserved V-encoded cysteine up to the conserved J-encoded phenylalanine. In an earlier analysis of roughly 610 of the donors, sequences lacking an unambiguous match to a single V gene segment were excluded. In an earlier analysis of 587 of the donors, a V segment was called functional when productive rearrangements were above 56.7%, and segregating when the standard deviation between donors exceeded 5%. To diagnose cytomegalovirus status from the catalog of TCR beta chain sequences, a statistical classification framework was built. In a later analysis, V and J genes were assigned by comparing TCR nucleotide sequences against IMGT/GENE-DB human TR gene sequences. In a later analysis, CDR3 sequences and most-parsimonious VDJ recombination scenarios were assigned using the TCRdist pipeline. In a later analysis, each TCR beta chain was defined by its CDR3 amino acid sequence together with its V-gene family, and reads without a unique V-gene family were excluded. A later analysis removed roughly 590 highly shared, low-generation-probability nucleotide sequences to deal with suspected cross-contamination and a sequencing artifact. In a later analysis, a clonal expansion index was calculated for each public chain from normalized within-repertoire ranks of inferred template counts. A later analysis computed generation probabilities with a VDJ recombination model fitted to out-of-frame rearrangements, and checked the results against IGoR. In a later analysis, TCR-TCR, TCR-HLA and TCR-CMV co-occurrence was scored with hypergeometric tests, and a repertoire-size bias correction was applied to TCR pairs. To estimate false discovery rates, a later analysis permuted the HLA or CMV assignments 20 times. In a later analysis, co-occurring TCRs were grouped with DBSCAN, and TCRdist sequence similarity was added when clustering was performed within HLA-allele-positive subsets. For co-occurrence clustering, repertoires with fewer than 30,000 or more than 120,000 public chains were excluded, along with 4 to 6 repertoires with anomalous nucleotide sharing. TCRdb obtained this table from immuneACCESS and retained in-frame rearrangements with V and J assigned. These tables miss some clones; where compared with another copy, unresolved V genes account for less than half of the shortfall, and the remainder is unexplained. The V and J calls and clone size were taken over from that table, and D and trimming were inferred from the DNA. This sample is represented by 150,000 to 200,000 clones; 80% to 85% of them were singletons. The ten most abundant clones make up 2% to 2.5% of the sample.

The cohort consisted of 666 healthy bone marrow donors. At the time of sampling, all cohort members were nominally healthy, though unrecorded immune exposures were likely present. The donor tested CMV seronegative, placing the donor among the roughly 400 seronegative members of the cohort. Every donor gave a peripheral blood sample, and the peripheral blood mononuclear cells from that sample were used for TCR beta sequencing. Genomic DNA extraction from the blood cell samples was performed with the Qiagen DNeasy Blood Extraction Kit. Input material: PBMCs. The sequence links TRBV9 to TRBJ1-2; 9 central nucleotides agree with TRBD1. The clonotype was recovered from a woman between 25 and 40 years old in good health and CMV-seronegative. The CDR3 loop reads CASSVAGTGNYGYTF. The nucleotide sequence is given as TGTGCCAGCAGCGTAGCGGGGACAGGGAACTATGGCTACACCTTC.